The clone carrying this T cell receptor (beta chain) was seen ten or more times. What it binds is not known. The TCR beta library used iRepertoire HTBI primers with Arm-PCR amplification of CDR3. Each CDR3 protein is one row after TCRdb ran MiXCR on the multiplex PCR reads. This sample carries 300,000 to 450,000 distinct CDR3 sequences, 15% of them seen once, and the ten largest clones take about 20%. The sample's time point: newly diagnosed GD, antithyroid drugs for less than 3 months. From RNA extracted from PBMCs, the TCR library was made. Criteria from the American Thyroid Association guidelines were applied to diagnose Graves' disease. The data were taken from a study of regulatory T cells in long-lasting Graves disease. Study-wide results and limits: Less diverse TCR repertoires were seen in persistent Graves' patients than in newly diagnosed ones. Repertoires from persistent disease leaned toward TRBV28, TRBJ1-2 and TRBJ2-5.

Trimming stripped 2 bases from V and 3 bases from J, with 10 bases between. The CDR3 spans 14 residues. This receptor was taken from a female donor with Graves disease. The V gene is TRBV12-3 or TRBV12-4, the J gene TRBJ1-2; no definite D call. The sample was peripheral blood mononuclear cells (PBMCs), taken at new diagnosis, from a patient treated with antithyroid drugs. Here the CDR3 DNA reads TGTGCCAGCAGTTTATTGGGCGTTTACTATGGCTACACCTTC. Encoded protein: CASSLLGVYYGYTF.